Described below is a single TCR beta chain sequence and its context. The antigen is not known. The CDR3 sequence is 19 residues long. Germline assignment: CDR1 MDHEN and CDR2 SYDVKM. With 1 base clipped from V and 2 bases from J, the junction kept 9 bases outside the gene matches. The record originates from a study of cytomegalovirus exposure and HLA in healthy donors. Study conclusions and caveats: Among the CMV-associated chains, a few were confirmed in vitro as specific for CMV antigens.

Both 60 Vbeta primers and 13 Jbeta primers went into the PCR. TCRdb's copy holds only in-frame clones and misses some; the assay was immunoSEQ multiplex PCR. The table has about 160,000 clones, roughly 79% seen once. The rearrangement uses TRBV28 and TRBJ2-1; 12 bases match TRBD2. The sequence was obtained from a man aged 30 to 45 in good health and CMV-seronegative. Sequenced material: PBMCs. The CDR3, as DNA: TGTGCCAGCAGTTTATTAGGGCTAGCGGGAGGGAGAACCTACAATGAGCAGTTCTTC. Protein product: CASSLLGLAGGRTYNEQFF.